The 2 T cell receptor beta chains presented below share a single source sample, sequenced in a study of blood T cell repertoires in COVID-19. The table came from immunoSEQ multiplex PCR; TCRdb's copy has only in-frame clones and leaves some out. The sample includes some 380,000 clones, about four fifths of them seen just once. The sample was peripheral blood. Receptors originate from a human donor with acute or convalescent COVID-19. The donor label of this sample is uncertain.

The genes are TRBV6-6 and TRBJ1-5; D not resolved. From germline, CDR1 is MNHNY and CDR2 SVGAGI (reference sequence). V gave up 5 bases and J gave up 3 bases, with 20 bases separating them. The length of the CDR3 is 17 residues. The CDR3 region has the DNA TGTGCCAGCAGTCCCACCCCGACCAGCCTAGTCAATCAGCCCCAGCATTTT. Amino acids: CASSPTPTSLVNQPQHF.

The chain recombines TRBV9 with TRBJ1-2; 9 nucleotides match TRBD1. CDR1 is SGDLS and CDR2 is YYNGEE in the germline V gene. The V and J ends lost 4 bases and 8 bases, in that order; junction bases with no gene match: 15. The CDR3 has 16 residues. CDR3 in amino acids: CASSPGSGTGLEGYTF. CDR3 nucleotide sequence: TGTGCCAGCAGCCCAGGGTCGGGGACAGGGCTAGAAGGCTACACCTTC.